This TCR beta chain was identified during a study of cytomegalovirus exposure and HLA in healthy donors. Study details: Earlier, some 180 million T cells were analyzed, and fewer than 120 million unique TCR beta sequences were found among them.

The length of the CDR3 is 13 residues. The V gene's germline CDR1 is SGHAT and CDR2 FQNNGV. V was trimmed by 4 bases and J by 5 bases, leaving 11 bases between them. This clone occurred once. The PCR ran on 60 Vbeta and 13 Jbeta primers. Profiling relied on immunoSEQ multiplex PCR, and the TCRdb table lists in-frame clones only, not all of them. The data contain 120,000 or so clones, under 80% of them singletons. This chain links TRBV11-2 with TRBJ1-2; a possible D gene is TRBD1 (6 bases). Sequenced sample: PBMCs. This clonotype was sampled from a man aged 35 to 55 in good health and CMV-seropositive. CDR3 sequence (DNA): TGTGCCAGCAGCTCCGGACAGACTTATGGCTACACCTTC. Translating it yields CASSSGQTYGYTF.